This T cell receptor (beta chain) originates from a study of T-cell reconstitution after alpha-beta-depleted transplantation in children (dated by TCRdb to the mid-2010s). Regarding the complete study: T-cell immune reconstitution after TCRalphabeta/CD19-depleted allogeneic hematopoietic cell transplantation in children was quantitatively tracked in the study by means of TCR repertoire profiling.

The receptor library was made with PCR. Sequenced on an Illumina HiSeq 2500. TCR library preparation used molecular barcoding, with unique molecular identifiers applied to normalize quantification of the TCRbeta repertoire. TCRdb reran the public reads through fastp at Q25 and MiXCR, keeping productive beta chains. Identical CDR3 protein sequences are pooled into one entry, listed with their most common genes and DNA. The sample data list hundreds of thousands of distinct CDR3 sequences, and roughly 7.7% of these were observed just once. Nearly 6.5% of the sample comes from the top ten. This clonotype was counted at least ten times. Its specific antigen is unknown. No per-base quality is available; no much larger clone lies one base away. Read against the paper, the sample's treatment or condition label means: allogeneic hematopoietic cell transplantation with graft depleted of TCRalphabeta T cells and CD19 B cells. TCRalphabeta/CD19-depleted allogeneic hematopoietic cell grafts were given to the transplant recipients, all of whom were children.

Trimming costs V 3 bases and J 6 bases, and their ends lie 12 bases apart. CDR1 KGHDR and CDR2 SFDVKD are derived from the germline V gene. From the cysteine up to the phenylalanine, the CDR3 has a length of 14 residues. This entry keeps only the CDR3 DNA: 42 bases, framed from base 1. Broad study findings and their caveats: The high TCRbeta diversity at day 60 in some patients was ascribed to recipient T cells and intrathymic progenitors that had survived conditioning. The frequencies of hyperexpanded clones fell over the following months, and after one year, T-cell counts and TCRbeta diversity were mostly attributed to newly produced T cells. The apparently early alphabetaT-cell count recovery about two months after transplant was reportedly dependent on only several hundred rapidly expanded clones derived from non-depleted graft cells.

This chain joins TRBV24-1 to TRBJ2-3; the D segment cannot be called with confidence. The starting material was PBMCs, mostly from graft donor cells, obtained 180 days after TCRalphabeta/CD19-depleted stem cell transplant. This clonotype was sampled from a male patient aged 5 to 17 who had a stem cell transplant for acute lymphoblastic leukemia, so the T cells may come from the graft donor. The CDR3 loop reads CATSDPSSPDTQYF. The DNA sequence is as follows: TGTGCCACCAGTGATCCCAGCAGTCCGGATACGCAGTATTTT.